Sequencing of this TCR beta chain was carried out in a study of blood T cell repertoires in COVID-19. About the research overall: Both acute and convalescent COVID-19 samples were obtained from the United States, Italy and Spain. In each case, the material was cDNA or gDNA derived from T cells, B-cell-depleted T cells, or PBMCs.

In the authors' methods: Amplification of reference gene primers provided the estimated nucleated cell counts. Only in-frame clones appear in the TCRdb table, and some are missing; sequencing was by immunoSEQ multiplex PCR. Clone size and the V and J calls come from that table; the DNA yielded D and trimming. The sample carries around 100,000 clones, around 92% recorded once. Germline V CDR1 and CDR2: MNHEY, SMNVEV (reference sequence). The CDR3 is 13 amino acids. The V segment lost 2 bases and the J segment 2 bases; nucleotides outside the gene matches: 0. This receptor was identified in a man in his fifties with active COVID-19. The specimen sequenced was peripheral blood. The chain links TRBV27 to TRBJ2-7; 7 nucleotides line up with TRBD1. The CDR3 loop is CASSLQGAYEQYF. CDR3 bases: TGTGCCAGCAGTTTACAGGGGGCCTACGAGCAGTACTTC.